The T cell receptor (beta chain) described here comes from a study of tumor-infiltrating lymphocytes in localized non-small cell lung cancer. In the study overall: Some samples were collected after neoadjuvant chemotherapy; smokers, never-smokers and several histologies were included. From each patient, both tumor and uninvolved lung, non-adjacent to tumor, were sampled.

Some clones are missing from TCRdb's copy, which holds only in-frame ones; the method was immunoSEQ multiplex PCR. The sample lists about 15,000 clones, around 70% occurring once. As regards this clone: The target antigen is unknown.

CDR3 length equals 14 residues. V trimming: 1 base; J trimming: 8 bases; junction bases outside the gene matches: 6. The germline CDR1 and CDR2 sequences are SGHDT and YYEEEE. Study-level points and caveats: Available tissue quantity limited TCR sequencing to a patient subset.

Sequenced input: uninvolved lung tissue not adjacent to the tumor. The chain is built from TRBV5-6 and TRBJ2-1; TRBD1 aligns across 7 bases. The source is a human donor with non-small cell lung cancer. CDR3 amino acids: CASSLSHTGDEQFF. CDR3 in DNA: TGTGCCAGCAGCTTGAGCCACACAGGGGATGAGCAGTTCTTC.